The 20 T cell receptor beta chains below were found in one sample sequenced in a study of blood T cell repertoires in COVID-19. Only in-frame clones appear in the TCRdb table, and some are missing; sequencing was by immunoSEQ multiplex PCR. The table has some 350,000 clones, roughly 90% seen once. Sequencing input: PBMCs or T cells enriched from blood (not recorded which). These receptors were taken from a woman in her 30s who had recovered from COVID-19.

V is TRBV7-9 and J is TRBJ1-5; 7 bases fit TRBD1. Germline V gives CDR1 SEHNR, CDR2 FQNEAQ (reference sequence). The trim removed 4 bases at V and 4 bases at J, leaving 4 bases unmatched. The CDR3 loop spans 14 amino acids. The DNA for the CDR3 is TGTGCCAGCAGCTCCGGACAGGTTAATCAGCCCCAGCATTTT. Its protein product is CASSSGQVNQPQHF. The variable domain in full, with the rest retrieved from reference TRBV7-9 and TRBJ1-5, is DTGVSQNPRHKITKRGQNVTFRCDPISEHNRLYWYRQTLGQGPEFLTYFQNEAQLEKSRLLSDRFSAERPKGSFSTLEIQRTEQGDSAMYLCASSSGQVNQPQHFGDGTRLSIL.

The gene calls are TRBV4-1 and TRBJ2-1; TRBD2 agrees at 11 bases. With 6 bases clipped from V and 5 bases from J, the junction kept 9 bases outside the gene matches. This CDR3 is built from 16 residues. Germline CDR1 MGHRA, CDR2 YSYEKL. Written as DNA, the CDR3 is TGCGCCAGCAGACACGCAGGGACTAGCGGCCACAATGAGCAGTTCTTC. Protein product: CASRHAGTSGHNEQFF.

The J gene is TRBJ1-5, the V gene TRBV2; D unresolved. The V and J ends lost 2 bases and 2 bases respectively, with 16 bases between them. This CDR3 is 17 amino acids long. Germline V lookup: CDR1 SNHLY, CDR2 FYNNEI. The CDR3 DNA reads TGTGCCAGCAGTGAATTCGGGGTTTCGGAGGGCAATCAGCCCCAGCATTTT. Amino acid sequence: CASSEFGVSEGNQPQHF.

This sequence joins TRBV5-1 and TRBJ2-3; the match to TRBD2 covers 10 bases. This CDR3 contains 16 residues. J lost 6 bases, V lost 4 bases, and 11 bases had no gene match. Germline V gene sequence: CDR1 SGHRS, CDR2 YFSETQ. The CDR3 coding sequence is TGCGCCAGCAGCCCACCCAGCGGGAGGGCCAGGGATACGCAGTATTTT. This encodes CASSPPSGRARDTQYF.

The chain recombines TRBV7-2 with TRBJ2-7; 10 nucleotides match TRBD2. From germline, CDR1 is SGHTA and CDR2 FQGNSA. J was trimmed by 6 bases and V by 1 base; bases with no gene match: 12. This CDR3 is built from 17 residues. The CDR3 spells CASSLVRVLAGVPEQYF. CDR3 sequence (DNA): TGTGCCAGCAGCTTAGTAAGGGTTCTAGCGGGAGTACCCGAGCAGTACTTC.

The chain joins TRBV6-6 to TRBJ1-3; TRBD1 matches 7 bases. This CDR3 region has 15 residues. Per the germline V gene, CDR1 is MNHNY and CDR2 is SVGAGI (reference sequence). The J segment lost 0 bases and the V segment lost 4 bases, leaving 3 bases of the junction unmatched. In DNA form, the CDR3 reads TGTGCCAGCAGTTTGGGACAGTACTCTGGAAACACCATATATTTT. It translates to CASSLGQYSGNTIYF.

The table lists this clone with a count of one. The chain has TRBV4-2 and TRBJ1-2; D ambiguous. V was clipped by 0 bases and J by 6 bases, with 17 bases between them. Germline loops: CDR1 LGHNA, CDR2 YNFKEQ. This CDR3 has 16 residues. Here the CDR3 reads CASSQDLGGFGNGYTF. The CDR3 DNA follows: TGTGCCAGCAGCCAAGATCTAGGAGGTTTTGGTAATGGCTACACCTTC.

This rearrangement joins TRBV6-5 to TRBJ2-2; 7 nucleotides match TRBD2. After removal of 0 bases from V and 0 bases from J, the junction contained 1 base not matched to a gene. The V gene's germline CDR1 is MNHEY and CDR2 SVGAGI. This CDR3 spans 16 amino acids. The CDR3 spells CASSYSGGTNTGELFF. CDR3 coding DNA: TGTGCCAGCAGTTACTCGGGGGGGACGAACACCGGGGAGCTGTTTTTT.

The chain uses TRBV6-5 and TRBJ1-2; D uncertain. The ends were cut back, 6 bases at V and 5 bases at J, with 13 bases in the middle. CDR3 length: 13 amino acids. Germline V gives CDR1 MNHEY, CDR2 SVGAGI. CDR3 coding DNA: TGTGCCAGCAGGATAGAGGTCCTGTATGGCTACACCTTC. Amino acid sequence: CASRIEVLYGYTF.

V is TRBV27 and J is TRBJ2-2, with 10 bases lining up with TRBD2. Germline V CDR1 and CDR2: MNHEY, SMNVEV (reference sequence). The ends lost 7 bases at V and 4 bases at J; junction bases unmatched: 3. This CDR3 is built from 14 residues. CDR3 coding DNA: TGTGCCAGCACAACTAGCGGGACCACCGGGGAGCTGTTTTTT. This encodes CASTTSGTTGELFF.

The V call is TRBV5-1, the J call TRBJ2-1; a weak D match, TRBD2 (5 bases). V was pared by 6 bases and J by 2 bases, with 15 bases between. This CDR3 is 15 amino acids long. Germline CDR1 SGHRS, CDR2 YFSETQ. CDR3 in amino acids: CASTKLPAAYNEQFF. CDR3 bases: TGCGCCAGCACCAAATTACCAGCGGCCTACAATGAGCAGTTCTTC.

The chain links TRBV12-5 to TRBJ1-1; D gene uncertain. The CDR3 consists of 16 residues. Trimming cost V 4 bases and J 0 bases, with 15 bases left between them. The germline V gene has CDR1 LGHNT and CDR2 FRNRAP. CDR3 sequence: CASGYRFSVMNTEAFF. In DNA form, the CDR3 reads TGTGCTAGTGGTTACCGATTTTCAGTCATGAACACTGAAGCTTTCTTT.

The chain links TRBV5-1 to TRBJ2-2; D possibly corresponds to TRBD2 (6 bases). CDR1 SGHRS and CDR2 YFSETQ come from the germline V gene. With 2 bases removed from V and 5 bases from J, the gap between germline ends came to 13 bases. The CDR3 is made up of 15 amino acids. CDR3 sequence reads: CASSFASGRTGELFF. The CDR3 DNA reads TGCGCCAGCAGCTTTGCGTCAGGGAGGACCGGGGAGCTGTTTTTT.

This clone was recorded once. J is TRBJ1-6 and V is TRBV6-6; D is ambiguous. The CDR3 is 16 residues long. V was cut by 6 bases and J by 0 bases, with 12 bases left in between. Germline loops: CDR1 MNHNY, CDR2 SVGAGI (reference sequence). CDR3: CASSQLESSYNSPLHF. CDR3 DNA: TGTGCCAGCAGCCAACTAGAAAGCTCCTATAATTCACCCCTCCACTTT.

This chain joins TRBV28 and TRBJ2-7; possibly TRBD2 for D (5 bases). This CDR3 has 15 residues. Germline lookup yields CDR1 MDHEN and CDR2 SYDVKM. Trimming shortened V by 6 bases and J by 4 bases, and 19 bases separated the two germline ends. Here the CDR3 DNA reads TGTGCCAGCAGCAGAACTCAACGATCGGGATACGAGCAGTACTTC. Translated: CASSRTQRSGYEQYF.

The chain links TRBV5-4 to TRBJ2-1; D perhaps matches TRBD2 (7 bases). V was shortened by 2 bases and J by 9 bases, with 15 bases between the two germline ends. This CDR3 contains 14 residues. Germline V CDR1 and CDR2: SGHNT, YYREEE (reference sequence). The CDR3 region is CASSLREGGPEQFF. In nucleotides, the CDR3 is TGTGCCAGCAGCTTACGCGAGGGGGGGCCTGAGCAGTTCTTC.

The chain joins TRBV28 to TRBJ2-7, with 12 positions matching TRBD1. From germline, CDR1 is MDHEN and CDR2 SYDVKM. CDR3 length: 14 residues. V dropped 6 bases and J dropped 7; count of bases not matched to a gene: 7. CDR3 sequence reads: CASRTGTGGWEQYF. In DNA, the CDR3 is TGTGCCAGCAGAACCGGGACAGGGGGCTGGGAGCAGTACTTC.

The chain carries TRBV5-1 and TRBJ2-1, with D perhaps matching TRBD1 (6 bases). The CDR3 contains 17 residues. V was cut by 5 bases and J by 0 bases, with 18 bases left in between. Germline V gene lookup returns CDR1 SGHRS and CDR2 YFSETQ. CDR3 in amino acids: CASSSASTGISYNEQFF. As DNA, the CDR3 is TGCGCCAGCAGTTCGGCCTCTACAGGGATCTCCTACAATGAGCAGTTCTTC.

The gene calls are TRBV28 and TRBJ1-2; no clear D. The V end lost 5 bases, the J end lost 4 bases, and 8 bases lay between the germline ends. The germline gives CDR1 MDHEN, CDR2 SYDVKM. The CDR3 length is 12 residues. The CDR3 protein is CASSPPVYGYTF. Here the CDR3 DNA reads TGTGCCAGCAGTCCCCCGGTCTATGGCTACACCTTC.

The J gene is TRBJ1-1, the V gene TRBV19, with TRBD1 identical over 7 bases. The J segment lost 1 base and the V segment lost 7 bases, leaving 6 bases of the junction unmatched. This CDR3 contains 14 residues. The germline V gene has CDR1 LNHDA and CDR2 SQIVND (reference sequence). This CDR3 reads CASTMGQPNTEAFF. The DNA for the CDR3 is TGTGCCAGTACCATGGGACAGCCGAACACTGAAGCTTTCTTT.